Below are 21 T cell receptor beta chains sequenced from a single sample in a study of radiotherapy plus CTLA-4 blockade in lung cancer (dated by TCRdb to 2017 to 2018). Library preparation employed the immunoSEQ multiplex PCR assay. Entries here come from immuneACCESS through TCRdb and include only in-frame sequences with V and J called. Some clones fail to appear in such tables; in the studies checked, an unresolved V gene covers under half of the shortfall, and the cause of the remainder is unknown. The sample yields 65,000 to 100,000 clones; over 80% were counted once. In total, the top ten clones hold 0.82% of the sample. The sample in question was peripheral blood, obtained from a patient treated with radiotherapy plus ipilimumab. The receptors come from a human donor with non-small cell lung cancer who had stable disease on radiotherapy plus ipilimumab.

This chain joins TRBV6-6 and TRBJ1-2; no clear D gene. The ends were cut back, 6 bases at V and 4 bases at J, with 12 bases in the middle. The germline gives CDR1 MNHNY, CDR2 SVGAGI (reference sequence). The CDR3 is 13 residues long. This CDR3 reads CASSFGSGYGYTF. DNA of the CDR3: TGTGCCAGCAGCTTCGGGTCGGGCTATGGCTACACCTTC.

The V and J genes are TRBV6-6 and TRBJ1-2; D may be TRBD1 (6 bases). Germline assignment: CDR1 MNHNY and CDR2 SVGAGI (reference sequence). V lost 6 bases and J lost 7, with 15 bases in between. CDR3 length: 13 residues. The CDR3 is CASSPDRRAGYTF. CDR3 nucleotides: TGTGCCAGCAGCCCCGACAGGCGCGCTGGCTACACCTTC.

V gene TRBV27 combines with J gene TRBJ2-7; TRBD2 matches 16 bases. Germline V gene data show CDR1 as MNHEY and CDR2 as SMNVEV (reference sequence). The CDR3 is 19 residues long. V lost 5 bases, J lost 0 bases, and 10 bases stayed unmatched. CDR3 nucleotide sequence: TGTGCCAGCAGTCCCGGGACTAGCGGGGGGGCTATAGTCTCCTACGAGCAGTACTTC. Translated, it gives CASSPGTSGGAIVSYEQYF.

This chain joins TRBV7-9 and TRBJ1-2; D remains ambiguous. V shed 3 bases and J shed 2 bases, with 7 bases lying between them. Germline V gives CDR1 SEHNR, CDR2 FQNEAQ (reference sequence). This CDR3 comprises 13 residues. The CDR3 region is CASSFIANYGYTF. The CDR3 region has the DNA TGTGCCAGCAGCTTTATTGCCAACTATGGCTACACCTTC.

In DNA form, the CDR3 reads TGTGCTAGCTCCCCGGGAGGGCTCGGAGATACGCAGTATTTT. This encodes CASSPGGLGDTQYF. The chain links TRBV7-7 to TRBJ2-3; TRBD2 matches at 8 bases. Germline-derived CDR1 and CDR2 are SSHAT and FNYEAQ (reference sequence). CDR3 length: 14 residues. The variable domain in full, with the rest retrieved from reference TRBV7-7 and TRBJ2-3, is GAGVSQSPRYKVTKRGQDVTLRCDPISSHATLYWYQQALGQGPEFLTYFNYEAQPDKSGLPSDRFSAERPEGSISTLTIQRTEQRDSAMYRCASSPGGLGDTQYFGPGTRLTVL.

The J gene is TRBJ1-1, the V gene TRBV7-2; tentatively, D is TRBD1 (6 bases). This CDR3 has 14 amino acids. Trimming cost V 3 bases and J 0 bases, with 8 bases left between them. Germline CDR1 and CDR2: SGHTA and FQGNSA. The CDR3: CASSFNRVNTEAFF. CDR3 coding DNA: TGTGCCAGCAGCTTTAACAGGGTGAACACTGAAGCTTTCTTT.

This clone was seen a few times. The V gene is TRBV2, the J gene TRBJ2-7, with D perhaps matching TRBD1 (6 bases). CDR3 length equals 14 residues. The V gene's germline CDR1 is SNHLY and CDR2 FYNNEI. V lost 4 bases to trimming and J lost 3 bases, with 13 bases between them. The CDR3 region is CASSVAQGLYEQYF. For the CDR3, the DNA is TGTGCCAGCAGTGTCGCTCAGGGGCTCTACGAGCAGTACTTC.

The CDR3 DNA reads as TGTGCCAGCAGTCTACTCCGGGACAGGGGCTACGAGCAGTACTTC. This gives the protein CASSLLRDRGYEQYF. The chain uses TRBV27 and TRBJ2-7; 10 bases line up with TRBD1. The germline CDR1 and CDR2 sequences are MNHEY and SMNVEV (reference sequence). J gave up 3 bases and V 5 bases, and 7 bases lay outside the gene matches. The CDR3 is made up of 15 amino acids.

The V gene is TRBV6-1, the J gene TRBJ2-2; a weak D match, TRBD2 (5 bases). Per the germline V gene, CDR1 is MNHNS and CDR2 is SASEGT. The CDR3 is made up of 12 amino acids. Trimming removed 10 bases from V and 7 bases from J, with 13 bases in between. In DNA, the CDR3 is TGTGCCACCCCTAGCCGCATCGGGGAGCTGTTTTTT. Protein sequence: CATPSRIGELFF.

The V call is TRBV28, the J call TRBJ2-5, with D unclear. The CDR3 runs to 14 residues. Germline V lookup: CDR1 MDHEN, CDR2 SYDVKM. Between the trimmed V and J ends, which lost 3 bases and 2 bases, there was a span of 10 bases. Here the CDR3 DNA reads TGTGCCAGCAGTTTTTCCATGTTACAAGAGACCCAGTACTTC. This translates into CASSFSMLQETQYF.

J is TRBJ2-7 and V is TRBV5-1, with a weak D call TRBD2 (6 bases). Germline values: CDR1 SGHRS, CDR2 YFSETQ. Between the trimmed V and J ends, which lost 0 bases and 2 bases, there was a span of 9 bases. CDR3 length equals 14 residues. CDR3 in amino acids: CASSLVGTAYEQYF. The CDR3 DNA is TGCGCCAGCAGCTTGGTCGGGACTGCCTACGAGCAGTACTTC.

The gene calls are TRBV11-3 and TRBJ2-1; D call uncertain. Trimming took off 3 bases at V and 7 bases at J, with 4 bases between the two ends. The CDR3 has 11 residues. Germline V gene data show CDR1 as SGHNT and CDR2 as YENEEA. The CDR3 reads CASSLGNEQFF. The CDR3 DNA is TGTGCCAGCAGCTTGGGGAATGAGCAGTTCTTC.

The V and J genes are TRBV5-1 and TRBJ2-5; possible D gene TRBD1, 5 bases. Germline V CDR1 and CDR2: SGHRS, YFSETQ. The CDR3 loop spans 12 amino acids. The germline V and J ends were trimmed by 0 bases and 5 bases, with 5 bases remaining between them. The CDR3: CASSLDRETQYF. For the CDR3, the DNA is TGCGCCAGCAGCTTGGACAGGGAGACCCAGTACTTC.

This chain links TRBV6-6 with TRBJ2-5; possibly TRBD2 for D (7 bases). Germline values: CDR1 MNHNY, CDR2 SVGAGI (reference sequence). This CDR3 has 14 amino acids. Deletions cut 6 bases from V and 5 bases from J, with 16 bases between. CDR3 nucleotides: TGTGCCAGCAGCCTGGGGAGGGGGGCCGAGACCCAGTACTTC. As protein: CASSLGRGAETQYF.

The V gene is TRBV6-6, the J gene TRBJ1-2; 8 nucleotides agree with TRBD1. CDR1 is MNHNY, CDR2 SVGAGI, per germline (reference sequence). This CDR3 region has 14 residues. The V segment lost 6 bases and the J segment 6 bases; nucleotides outside the gene matches: 9. CDR3 residues: CASSTRSGGDGYTF. The CDR3 coding sequence is TGTGCCAGCAGCACCCGGTCAGGGGGCGATGGCTACACCTTC.

The chain carries TRBV9 and TRBJ1-5; TRBD1 might be the D (6 bases). Germline-derived CDR1 and CDR2 are SGDLS and YYNGEE. V shed 3 bases and J shed 6 bases, with 13 bases lying between them. CDR3 length equals 14 residues. This CDR3 is CASSGAGGAQPQHF. CDR3 sequence (DNA): TGTGCCAGCAGCGGTGCGGGGGGGGCTCAGCCCCAGCATTTT.

This rearrangement joins TRBV19 to TRBJ2-3; weak D call: TRBD2 (5 bases). In germline, CDR1 is LNHDA, CDR2 SQIVND (reference sequence). V lost 5 bases to trimming and J lost 0 bases, with 15 bases between them. This CDR3 spans 16 amino acids. The CDR3 region has the DNA TGTGCCAGTAGTGGCCCTGGGGAGAGGAGCACAGATACGCAGTATTTT. It yields the protein CASSGPGERSTDTQYF. Full variable domain (outside the CDR3, taken from reference TRBV19 and TRBJ2-3): DGGITQSPKYLFRKEGQNVTLSCEQNLNHDAMYWYRQDPGQGLRLIYYSQIVNDFQKGDIAEGYSVSREKKESFPLTVTSAQKNPTAFYLCASSGPGERSTDTQYFGPGTRLTVL.

This clone was observed a few times. Other DNA sequences within the sample encode an identical CDR3. J is TRBJ1-3 and V is TRBV9; D is unclear. Germline CDR1 is SGDLS and CDR2 is YYNGEE. CDR3 size: 13 residues. Trimming pared 0 bases from V and 3 bases from J, leaving 4 bases between. CDR3 residues: CASSVGDGNTIYF. CDR3 bases: TGTGCCAGCAGCGTAGGCGATGGAAACACCATATATTTT. Looking up the rest from reference TRBV9 and TRBJ1-3 gives the full variable domain: DSGVTQTPKHLITATGQRVTLRCSPRSGDLSVYWYQQSLDQGLQFLIQYYNGEERAKGNILERFSAQQFPDLHSELNLSSLELGDSALYFCASSVGDGNTIYFGEGSWLTVV.

V and J are TRBV5-1 and TRBJ2-5; 7 bases are a match to TRBD2. Unmatched junction bases numbered 10, after V lost 4 bases and J lost 1 base. The germline gives CDR1 SGHRS, CDR2 YFSETQ. The CDR3 spans 16 residues. The DNA of the CDR3 is TGCGCCAGCAGCCCTCCATTGGGCGGGGGCCAAGAGACCCAGTACTTC. Residues: CASSPPLGGGQETQYF.

This chain links TRBV28 with TRBJ1-1; maybe TRBD1 (5 bases). Germline assignment: CDR1 MDHEN and CDR2 SYDVKM. With 8 bases removed from V and 1 base from J, the gap between germline ends came to 17 bases. CDR3 size: 15 residues. CDR3: CASEPRRGPNTEAFF. CDR3 in DNA: TGTGCCAGCGAGCCTAGGAGGGGACCGAACACTGAAGCTTTCTTT.

The rearrangement links TRBV10-1 to TRBJ2-3; D gene ambiguous. The V gene's germline CDR1 is WNHNN and CDR2 SYGVQD (reference sequence). The CDR3 totals 13 residues. Trimming pared 3 bases from V and 5 bases from J, leaving 9 bases between. In DNA form, the CDR3 reads TGCGCCAGCAGTGACACGTTTCGAGATACGCAGTATTTT. It translates to CASSDTFRDTQYF.